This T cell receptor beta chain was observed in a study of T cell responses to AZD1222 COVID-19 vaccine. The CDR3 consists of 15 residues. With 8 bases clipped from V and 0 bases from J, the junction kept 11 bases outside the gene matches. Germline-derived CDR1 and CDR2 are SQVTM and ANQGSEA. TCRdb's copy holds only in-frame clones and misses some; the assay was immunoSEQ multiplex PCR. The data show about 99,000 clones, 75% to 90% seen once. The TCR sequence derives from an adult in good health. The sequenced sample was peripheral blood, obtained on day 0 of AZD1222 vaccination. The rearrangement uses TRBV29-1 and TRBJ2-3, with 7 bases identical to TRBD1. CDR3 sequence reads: CSLSRQGFSTDTQYF. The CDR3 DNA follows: TGCAGCCTCTCCCGACAGGGATTTAGCACAGATACGCAGTATTTT.